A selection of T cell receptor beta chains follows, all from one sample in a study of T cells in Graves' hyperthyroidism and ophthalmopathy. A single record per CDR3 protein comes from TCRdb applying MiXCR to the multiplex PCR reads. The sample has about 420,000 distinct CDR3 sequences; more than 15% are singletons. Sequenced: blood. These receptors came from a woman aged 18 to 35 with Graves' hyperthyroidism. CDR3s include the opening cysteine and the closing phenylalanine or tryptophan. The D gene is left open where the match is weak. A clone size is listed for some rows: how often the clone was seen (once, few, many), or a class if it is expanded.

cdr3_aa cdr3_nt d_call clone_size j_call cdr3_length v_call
CSARVPGTSGGNGDTQYF TGCAGTGCTAGAGTTCCCGGGACTAGCGGGGGGAATGGAGATACGCAGTATTTT TRBD2 many TRBJ2-3 18 TRBV20-1
CASSLVGFAVLAKNIQYF TGTGCCAGCAGCTTAGTGGGGTTTGCAGTACTAGCCAAAAACATTCAGTACTTC . many TRBJ2-4 18 TRBV7-8
CASSLYSQSNQPQHF TGTGCCAGCAGTTTATACAGCCAGAGCAATCAGCCCCAGCATTTT . many TRBJ1-5 15 TRBV27
CASRQGNTGELFF TGTGCCAGCAGACAGGGGAACACCGGGGAGCTGTTTTTT . many TRBJ2-2 13 TRBV12-3/TRBV12-4
CASSRKQGYEQYF TGCGCCAGCAGCCGAAAACAGGGGTACGAGCAGTACTTC TRBD1 . TRBJ2-7 13 TRBV4-1
CSATQGLAKNIQYF TGCAGTGCTACCCAAGGACTAGCCAAAAACATTCAGTACTTC . many TRBJ2-4 14 TRBV20-1
CASSIRENTGELFF TGTGCCAGCAGCATTAGGGAAAACACTGGGGAGCTGTTTTTT . . TRBJ2-2 14 TRBV7-9
CASSLGTAITDTQYF TGTGCCAGCAGTCTCGGGACAGCAATCACAGATACGCAGTATTTT TRBD1 . TRBJ2-3 15 TRBV28
CASSSTQGLDRAGYTF TGTGCCAGCAGTTCCACCCAGGGACTCGATAGGGCTGGCTACACCTTC . many TRBJ1-2 16 TRBV27
CSADRGRDTEAFF TGCAGTGCTGACAGGGGCCGGGACACTGAAGCTTTCTTT TRBD1 . TRBJ1-1 13 TRBV20-1
CASTREPPYETQYF TGTGCCAGCACCAGAGAGCCTCCTTATGAGACCCAGTACTTC . many TRBJ2-5 14 TRBV6-1
CASSYDIFYGYTF TGTGCCAGCAGTTACGACATCTTCTATGGCTACACCTTC . few TRBJ1-2 13 TRBV6-5
CSVESTGGTGYTF TGCAGCGTTGAGTCGACAGGGGGTACTGGCTACACCTTC TRBD1 many TRBJ1-2 13 TRBV29-1
CASSLVGPTDTQYF TGTGCCAGCAGCTTAGTGGGGCCCACAGATACGCAGTATTTT . many TRBJ2-3 14 TRBV7-9
CASSSQTSGIKRPQYF TGTGCCAGCAGCTCCCAGACTAGCGGGATCAAGAGACCCCAGTACTTC TRBD2 many TRBJ2-5 16 TRBV5-5
CASSPRTGRYGYTF TGTGCCAGCAGCCCTAGGACAGGGCGCTATGGCTACACCTTC TRBD1 many TRBJ1-2 14 TRBV6-1
CSARARAVDRGTEAFF TGCAGTGCTAGAGCCCGAGCCGTGGACAGGGGTACGGAGGCTTTCTTT TRBD1 many TRBJ1-1 16 TRBV20-1
CSVEWAGEETQYF TGCAGCGTTGAGTGGGCGGGGGAAGAGACCCAGTACTTC TRBD2 few TRBJ2-5 13 TRBV29-1
CASSPRQLAGRGTDTQYF TGTGCCAGCAGCCCTCGCCAACTAGCGGGACGAGGGACAGATACGCAGTATTTT TRBD2 many TRBJ2-3 18 TRBV7-2
CASSLTSGREHSTDTQYF TGTGCCAGCAGCTTGACTAGCGGGAGGGAACACAGCACAGATACGCAGTATTTT TRBD2 many TRBJ2-3 18 TRBV13
CAIRGRWDSYNEQFF TGTGCCATCAGGGGGAGGTGGGACTCCTACAATGAGCAGTTCTTC . few TRBJ2-1 15 TRBV10-3
CASSRPRDGYTF TGCGCCAGCAGCCGACCGAGGGATGGCTACACCTTC . . TRBJ1-2 12 TRBV4-1
CASSFVASARDEQFF TGTGCCAGCAGCTTCGTGGCTTCGGCCCGGGATGAGCAGTTCTTC . . TRBJ2-1 15 TRBV7-3
CASSESGRAETQYF TGCGCCAGCAGTGAGAGCGGGAGGGCCGAGACCCAGTACTTC TRBD2 many TRBJ2-5 14 TRBV10-2
CASTSGQPPGANVLTF TGTGCCAGCACTAGCGGACAACCCCCTGGGGCCAACGTCCTGACTTTC TRBD2 . TRBJ2-6 16 TRBV6-7
CASSLSRAPSYEQYF TGTGCCAGCAGCCTGAGCAGGGCTCCCAGTTACGAGCAGTACTTC . few TRBJ2-7 15 TRBV5-5
CASSQPTSGTYEQYF TGCGCCAGCAGCCAACCGACTAGCGGAACCTACGAGCAGTACTTC TRBD2 few TRBJ2-7 15 TRBV4-1
CASSVYGNDGTEAFF TGCGCCAGCAGCGTCTACGGGAACGATGGGACTGAAGCTTTCTTT . many TRBJ1-1 15 TRBV5-1
CASSLWDGSNQPQHF TGTGCCAGCAGTCTATGGGACGGTAGCAATCAGCCCCAGCATTTT . many TRBJ1-5 15 TRBV12-3/TRBV12-4
CAIRDREGEKLFF TGTGCCATCAGGGACAGGGAGGGGGAAAAACTGTTTTTT TRBD1 many TRBJ1-4 13 TRBV10-3
CASSLEGGMAPGGAFF TGTGCCAGCAGCCTGGAGGGGGGGATGGCCCCCGGCGGAGCTTTCTTT . many TRBJ1-1 16 TRBV4-2
CASSLLTGGMSYTF TGTGCCAGCAGCTTGTTAACAGGGGGCATGAGCTACACCTTC TRBD1 many TRBJ1-2 14 TRBV5-5
CASSSRNTSTDTQYF TGCGCCAGCAGCTCCCGCAACACGAGCACAGATACGCAGTATTTT . few TRBJ2-3 15 TRBV7-3
CSARETADTQYF TGCAGTGCTAGAGAAACAGCTGATACGCAGTATTTT . many TRBJ2-3 12 TRBV20-1